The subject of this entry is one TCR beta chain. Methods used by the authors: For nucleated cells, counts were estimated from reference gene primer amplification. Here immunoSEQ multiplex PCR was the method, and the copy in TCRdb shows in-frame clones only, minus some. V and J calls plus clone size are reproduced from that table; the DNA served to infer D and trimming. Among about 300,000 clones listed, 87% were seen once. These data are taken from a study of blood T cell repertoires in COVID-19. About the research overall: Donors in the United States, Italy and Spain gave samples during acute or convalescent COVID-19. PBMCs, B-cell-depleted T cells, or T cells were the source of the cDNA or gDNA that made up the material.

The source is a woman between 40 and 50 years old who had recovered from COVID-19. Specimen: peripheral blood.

The CDR3 loop reads CASSSGLWTSSYEQYF. The CDR3 DNA sequence: TGTGCCAGCAGTTCGGGTCTGTGGACTAGCTCCTACGAGCAGTACTTC. The gene calls are TRBV28 and TRBJ2-7; TRBD2 agrees at 7 bases. V dropped 4 bases and J dropped 0; count of bases not matched to a gene: 9. The CDR3 runs to 16 residues. Germline lookup yields CDR1 MDHEN and CDR2 SYDVKM.